What follows are 18 T cell receptor beta chains derived from one specimen sequenced in a study of T cell clonality in common variable immunodeficiency. Study observations and caveats: Fewer deletions and N-nucleotide insertions were reportedly seen in common variable immunodeficiency TCR beta sequences.

TCRdb's table, derived via immunoSEQ multiplex PCR, lists solely in-frame clones and lacks some. Recorded here are around 7,100 clones, none singletons. The antigens of these receptors remain unknown. Input material: peripheral blood mononuclear cells. The receptors were sampled from a human donor with common variable immunodeficiency.

Points on this clone: From the germline J gene comes the end of the CDR3, since the read stops 3 residues before it. This chain joins TRBV2 and TRBJ1-1; possibly TRBD1 for D (5 bases). Germline assignment: CDR1 SNHLY and CDR2 FYNNEI. V lost 3 bases and J lost 4, with 12 bases in between. This CDR3 comprises 14 residues. CDR3 bases read: TGTGCCAGCAGTGAGGGGTCGGGGGGCACTGAA. Translation gives CASSEGSGGTE. The full CDR3 sequence reads CASSEGSGGTEAFF.

This clone was observed a few times. The CDR3 goes on 3 residues after the read ends, and that part is filled in from the germline J gene. This rearrangement joins TRBV19 to TRBJ2-3; 9 bases agree with TRBD1. The CDR3 totals 15 residues. CDR1 LNHDA and CDR2 SQIVND come from the germline V gene (reference sequence). The V and J ends lost 4 bases and 6 bases, in that order; junction bases with no gene match: 8. The sequenced CDR3 bases are TGTGCCAGTAGTACCTGGACAGGGGAGTCTGATACG. This codes for CASSTWTGESDT. In full, the CDR3 reads CASSTWTGESDTQYF.

On this clone: The CDR3 is cut off 3 residues early in the read; its end comes from the germline J gene. This chain connects TRBV18 to TRBJ2-1, with a tentative D call TRBD1 (6 bases). Trimming took off 4 bases at V and 2 bases at J, with 18 bases between the two ends. This CDR3 is built from 17 residues. Germline V gene lookup returns CDR1 KGHSH and CDR2 LQKENI. The CDR3 bases that were read are TGTGCCAGCTCACAATACCGGGACAAGATCCCCTACAATGAG. It yields the protein CASSQYRDKIPYNE. The complete CDR3 sequence is CASSQYRDKIPYNEQFF. Together with reference TRBV18 and TRBJ2-1, the CDR3 gives the full variable domain: NAGVMQNPRHLVRRRGQEARLRCSPMKGHSHVYWYRQLPEEGLKFMVYLQKENIIDESGMPKERFSAEFPKEGPSILRIQQVVRGDSAAYFCASSQYRDKIPYNEQFFGPGTRLTVL.

A word on this clone: The CDR3 end is not reached by the read, which stops 3 residues before it; the germline J gene fills it in. The chain is built from TRBV19 and TRBJ1-5; D perhaps matches TRBD1 (6 bases). CDR3 size: 14 residues. In germline, CDR1 is LNHDA, CDR2 SQIVND (reference sequence). The V end lost 4 bases, the J end lost 2 bases, and 9 bases lay between the germline ends. The sequenced part of the CDR3 DNA is TGTGCCAGTAGTACCCGACAGGGCAATCAGCCC. Residues: CASSTRQGNQP. The CDR3 in full is CASSTRQGNQPQHF.

On this clone itself: Coverage ceases 3 residues before the CDR3 finishes, and the germline J gene fills in the end. The chain is built from TRBV19 and TRBJ1-1; 8 bases match TRBD1. The germline CDR1 and CDR2 sequences are LNHDA and SQIVND (reference sequence). The V segment lost 4 bases and the J segment 5 bases; nucleotides outside the gene matches: 9. The CDR3 has 15 amino acids. The part of the CDR3 DNA that was read is TGTGCCAGTAGTAAGGGACAGGCCCTTAGGACTGAA. Its translation: CASSKGQALRTE. The CDR3 in full is CASSKGQALRTEAFF.

In this sample, this clone turned up a few times. The junction departs from germline at one end; a sequencing error may be responsible. Here the CDR3 reads CRARSDTEAFF. Incomplete CDR3 DNA: TGCAGGGCTAGAAGCGACACTGAA. The rearrangement joins TRBV20-1 to TRBJ1-1; no clear D gene. The observed sequence ends 3 residues before the CDR3 terminus, with the missing tail filled in from the germline J gene. There are 11 residues in the CDR3. The germline CDR1 and CDR2 sequences are DFQATT and SNEGSKA (reference sequence).

On this clone itself: The read finishes 3 residues shy of the CDR3 end, and the germline J gene is used to complete it. The chain combines TRBV6-1 with TRBJ2-1; 9 bases map to TRBD2. Germline CDR1 is MNHNS and CDR2 is SASEGT. J lost 4 bases, V lost 2 bases, and 3 bases had no gene match. The CDR3 consists of 15 residues. The CDR3 DNA, read in part, is TGTGCCAGCAGTGAAAGTACTAGCGGGTACAATGAG. It translates to CASSESTSGYNE. In full, the CDR3 is CASSESTSGYNEQFF.

Comments on this clone: Coverage ceases 3 residues before the CDR3 finishes, and the germline J gene fills in the end. The V gene is TRBV19, the J gene TRBJ2-7, with TRBD1 identical over 10 bases. V lost 3 bases and J lost 5; bases outside the gene matches: 10. The V gene's germline CDR1 is LNHDA and CDR2 SQIVND (reference sequence). The CDR3 contains 16 residues. The sequenced CDR3 bases are TGTGCCAGTAGTATCCTGGACAGGGGGGGTATCAACGAG. As protein: CASSILDRGGINE. The full CDR3 is CASSILDRGGINEQYF.

Comment on this clone: The CDR3 extends 3 residues past the end of the read, so its final part is completed from the germline J gene. The chain joins TRBV19 to TRBJ2-2, with D possibly TRBD1 on 6 matching bases. This CDR3 is built from 14 residues. The V and J ends lost 6 bases and 4 bases respectively, with 12 bases between them. In germline, CDR1 is LNHDA, CDR2 SQIVND (reference sequence). CDR3 DNA, as far as it was read: TGTGCCAGTAGACAAGACAGGTTCACCGGGGAG. This codes for CASRQDRFTGE. The full CDR3 is CASRQDRFTGELFF.

As concerns this clone: The CDR3 extends 3 residues past the end of the read, so its final part is completed from the germline J gene. Within the sample, other DNA sequences also encode this same CDR3. The chain couples TRBV6-2 or TRBV6-3 to TRBJ2-3; the D is unclear. The CDR3 runs to 14 residues. Germline assignment: CDR1 MNHEY and CDR2 SVGEGT. Trimming stripped 3 bases from V and 0 bases from J, with 7 bases between. Incomplete CDR3 DNA: TGTGCCAGCAGTTATCGAGCTAGCACAGATACG. This encodes CASSYRASTDT. The complete CDR3 protein is CASSYRASTDTQYF.

Note on this clone: From the germline J gene comes the end of the CDR3, since the read stops 3 residues before it. The gene calls are TRBV18 and TRBJ2-2; D is possibly TRBD1 (6 bases). Germline V gives CDR1 KGHSH, CDR2 LQKENI. Trimming took 1 base from V and 5 from J, leaving 14 bases between them. This CDR3 has 16 amino acids. CDR3 DNA, as far as it was read: TGTGCCAGCTCACCACTGACAGGAAAGAGGACCGGGGAG. This sequence encodes CASSPLTGKRTGE. In full, the CDR3 reads CASSPLTGKRTGELFF.

As concerns this clone: Coverage ceases 3 residues before the CDR3 finishes, and the germline J gene fills in the end. The chain uses TRBV5-6 and TRBJ2-1; 7 positions agree with TRBD2. The CDR3 loop spans 15 amino acids. Per germline, CDR1 SGHDT and CDR2 YYEEEE. Germline trimming cut 4 bases from V and 7 bases from J; bases unmatched to any gene: 11. This chain's CDR3 is CASSKRGGIRNEQFF. The CDR3 DNA, read in part, is TGTGCCAGCAGCAAGCGGGGTGGGATAAGGAATGAG. The variable domain in full, with the rest retrieved from reference TRBV5-6 and TRBJ2-1, is DAGVTQSPTHLIKTRGQQVTLRCSPKSGHDTVSWYQQALGQGPQFIFQYYEEEERQRGNFPDRFSGHQFPNYSSELNVNALLLGDSALYLCASSKRGGIRNEQFFGPGTRLTVL.

In this sample, this clone is medium-sized. The sequence runs out 3 residues before the end of the CDR3; the remainder is reconstructed from the germline J gene. V and J are TRBV14 and TRBJ2-1, with D unresolved. From germline, CDR1 is SGHDN and CDR2 FVKESK. V was cut by 0 bases and J by 8 bases, with 14 bases left in between. CDR3 length equals 15 residues. The CDR3 loop reads CASSQDRLDSDEQFF. The sequenced part of the CDR3 DNA is TGTGCCAGCAGCCAAGATCGGCTAGATTCCGATGAG.

This clone was picked up a small number of times. The read gets to within 3 residues of the CDR3 end, and the germline J gene fills in the rest. This chain links TRBV7-2 with TRBJ1-1; 7 bases line up with TRBD1. Looked up from germline, CDR1 is SGHTA and CDR2 is FQGNSA. The CDR3 length is 14 residues. V was clipped by 1 base and J by 4 bases; unmatched bases: 3. CDR3 bases read: TGTGCCAGCAGCTTAGAAAGGACAGGCACTGAA. It yields the protein CASSLERTGTE. The CDR3 in full is CASSLERTGTEAFF.

This clone appeared a few times. The read finishes 3 residues shy of the CDR3 end, and the germline J gene is used to complete it. V and J are TRBV20-1 and TRBJ2-1; weak D call: TRBD2 (6 bases). V was cut by 0 bases and J by 3 bases, with 12 bases left in between. Germline assignment: CDR1 DFQATT and CDR2 SNEGSKA (reference sequence). The CDR3 spans 15 residues. This CDR3 is CSARDYGTYYNEQFF. The DNA read from the CDR3 is TGCAGTGCTAGAGACTACGGGACTTACTACAATGAG.

Of note for this clone: Read coverage stops 3 residues before the CDR3 terminus; the germline J gene supplies the remainder. The rearrangement uses TRBV2 and TRBJ2-2; D unresolved. The CDR3 spans 13 residues. Germline-derived CDR1 and CDR2 are SNHLY and FYNNEI. V was trimmed by 7 bases and J by 2 bases, leaving 8 bases between them. The CDR3 is CASTTDNTGELFF. The DNA read from the CDR3 is TGTGCCAGCACGACTGACAACACCGGGGAG.

Points on this clone: The read gets to within 3 residues of the CDR3 end, and the germline J gene fills in the rest. The chain uses TRBV18 and TRBJ2-3, with 11 bases fitting TRBD2. J was trimmed by 5 bases and V by 1 base; bases with no gene match: 5. The CDR3 sequence is 16 residues long. Per germline, CDR1 KGHSH and CDR2 LQKENI. CDR3 sequence: CASSPLAGGEEDTQYF. The CDR3 bases that were read are TGTGCCAGCTCACCACTAGCGGGAGGGGAGGAAGATACG. The variable domain in full, with the rest retrieved from reference TRBV18 and TRBJ2-3, is NAGVMQNPRHLVRRRGQEARLRCSPMKGHSHVYWYRQLPEEGLKFMVYLQKENIIDESGMPKERFSAEFPKEGPSILRIQQVVRGDSAAYFCASSPLAGGEEDTQYFGPGTRLTVL.

About this clone itself: The CDR3 goes on 3 residues after the read ends, and that part is filled in from the germline J gene. The rearrangement links TRBV7-8 to TRBJ1-5; D remains unclear. Per germline, CDR1 SGHVS and CDR2 FQNEAQ. This CDR3 spans 17 amino acids. V lost 0 bases, J lost 0 bases, and 12 bases lay in between. The CDR3 bases that were read are TGTGCCAGCAGCTTAGCCCCCCGAAGCCGTAGCAATCAGCCC. Its translation is CASSLAPRSRSNQP. The whole CDR3 protein is CASSLAPRSRSNQPQHF.